Listed below are T cell receptor beta chains from one sample, sequenced in a study of post-analysis software for immune sequencing data. A single record per CDR3 protein comes from TCRdb applying MiXCR to the PCR reads. The top ten clones hold less than 4% of a sample with around 200,000 distinct CDR3 sequences, over 25% of them seen once. Sequenced: blood. The receptor set was obtained from a girl aged 2-17 years with multiple sclerosis. CDR3s include the opening cysteine and the closing phenylalanine or tryptophan. A D gene is named only where the DNA matches it firmly. The size entry is marked missing in some rows and otherwise reads once, few, many or a size class.

size | D | J | V | CDR3 | DNA
NA | NA | TRBJ1-5 | TRBV4-2 | CAGSLTDKGQPQHF | TGTGCCGGCAGCCTAACCGACAAAGGACAGCCCCAGCATTTT
many | NA | TRBJ2-3 | TRBV29-1 | CSVEGLGRENTQYF | TGCAGCGTTGAAGGTCTTGGGCGCGAGAATACGCAGTATTTT
NA | NA | TRBJ1-1 | TRBV5-1 | CASRPGTGEAFF | TGCGCCAGCAGACCCGGGACGGGCGAAGCTTTCTTT
once | NA | TRBJ1-1 | TRBV28 | CASSFPGRGPMNTEAFF | TGTGCCAGCAGTTTCCCGGGACGGGGGCCTATGAACACTGAAGCTTTCTTT
NA | TRBD1 | TRBJ2-1 | TRBV2 | CASSPGGYEQFF | TGTGCCAGCAGTCCAGGGGGCTATGAGCAGTTCTTC
NA | NA | TRBJ2-7 | TRBV20-1 | CSARSGGDPYNEQYF | TGCAGTGCTAGATCCGGCGGGGACCCCTACAATGAGCAGTACTTC
NA | NA | TRBJ2-5 | TRBV20-1 | CSAVSAIQETQYF | TGCAGTGCAGTCTCAGCGATTCAAGAGACCCAGTACTTC
NA | NA | TRBJ2-7 | TRBV5-1 | CASSLMEPRSYEQYF | TGCGCCAGCAGCTTGATGGAGCCACGGAGCTACGAGCAGTACTTC
many | NA | TRBJ2-7 | TRBV4-1 | CASSLGPKADEQYF | TGCGCCAGCAGCCTCGGTCCGAAGGCAGACGAGCAGTACTTC
many | TRBD1 | TRBJ2-1 | TRBV5-6 | CASSSMTGTAYNEQFF | TGTGCCAGCAGCTCCATGACCGGGACAGCCTACAATGAGCAGTTCTTC
NA | TRBD1 | TRBJ1-1 | TRBV20-1 | CSALARAGGTEAFF | TGCAGTGCCCTCGCTAGGGCAGGGGGCACTGAAGCTTTCTTT
many | TRBD1 | TRBJ2-5 | TRBV29-1 | CSVEGRSGTGGETQYF | TGCAGCGTTGAGGGCCGTTCCGGGACAGGGGGCGAGACCCAGTACTTC
NA | NA | TRBJ2-5 | TRBV28 | CASSRDQETQYF | TGTGCCAGCAGCCGGGACCAAGAGACCCAGTACTTC
few | NA | TRBJ2-4 | TRBV7-2 | CASSFPGENRPRSKRGIQYF | TGTGCCAGCAGCTTCCCTGGGGAGAATCGCCCGCGATCTAAGAGGGGAATTCAGTACTTC
few | TRBD1 | TRBJ1-2 | TRBV30 | CAWDERRGRLDYGYTF | TGTGCCTGGGACGAACGGAGGGGGCGCCTGGACTATGGCTACACCTTC
NA | TRBD1 | TRBJ2-1 | TRBV3-1 | CASSQVPGQVDNEQFF | TGTGCCAGCAGCCAAGTCCCGGGACAGGTGGACAATGAGCAGTTCTTC
many | TRBD2 | TRBJ2-3 | TRBV7-2 | CASSLLAGGPDTQYF | TGTGCCAGCAGCCTACTAGCGGGAGGGCCAGATACGCAGTATTTT
few | TRBD2 | TRBJ2-1 | TRBV2 | CASSYDTSGPNEQFF | TGTGCCAGCAGTTATGATACTAGCGGACCCAATGAGCAGTTCTTC
few | NA | TRBJ1-1 | TRBV6-5 | CASIPRGPNTEAFF | TGTGCCAGCATCCCCAGGGGCCCGAACACTGAAGCTTTCTTT
NA | NA | TRBJ2-3 | TRBV5-1 | CASSRDLRGPGTDTQYF | TGCGCCAGCAGCCGGGACTTGCGGGGGCCCGGCACAGATACGCAGTATTTT
many | TRBD1 | TRBJ2-5 | TRBV5-1 | CASSLVKLMTGRGETQYF | TGCGCCAGCAGCTTGGTAAAGCTCATGACAGGGCGCGGAGAGACCCAGTACTTC
few | NA | TRBJ1-1 | TRBV7-3 | CASSSTGRTEAFF | TGTGCCAGCAGCTCCACGGGACGGACTGAAGCTTTCTTT
few | TRBD2 | TRBJ2-1 | TRBV20-1 | CSARNSGVNEQFF | TGCAGTGCTAGAAATAGCGGGGTTAATGAGCAGTTCTTC
NA | NA | TRBJ2-6 | TRBV5-1 | CAGSSAWGSAGANVLTF | TGCGCCGGCAGCTCAGCTTGGGGGAGTGCTGGGGCCAACGTCCTGACTTTC
many | NA | TRBJ1-2 | TRBV5-6 | CASTATLPSYGYTF | TGTGCCAGCACCGCCACCCTCCCTTCCTATGGCTACACCTTC
NA | NA | TRBJ1-2 | TRBV12-3/TRBV12-4 | CASSPTPQSPGANYGYTF | TGTGCCAGCAGTCCAACCCCACAGTCACCCGGGGCTAACTATGGCTACACCTTC
NA | TRBD2 | TRBJ2-2 | TRBV6-4 | CASSGRGGSGELFF | TGTGCCAGCAGCGGACGGGGGGGTTCCGGGGAGCTGTTTTTT
few | NA | TRBJ2-2 | TRBV11-2 | CASSFLLGTKAGELFF | TGTGCCAGCAGCTTTCTTTTGGGTACGAAGGCCGGGGAGCTGTTTTTT
NA | TRBD2 | TRBJ2-1 | TRBV7-9 | CASSLVTSGGNEQFF | TGTGCCAGCAGCTTAGTCACTAGCGGGGGCAATGAGCAGTTCTTC
few | TRBD2 | TRBJ2-5 | TRBV3-1 | CASSQFTASGLETQYF | TGTGCCAGCAGCCAATTTACGGCTAGCGGATTAGAGACCCAGTACTTC
few | TRBD2 | TRBJ2-7 | TRBV12-3/TRBV12-4 | CASGPIAGLGYEQYF | TGTGCCAGCGGCCCGATAGCGGGATTGGGCTACGAGCAGTACTTC
many | NA | TRBJ1-2 | TRBV29-1 | CSVARPGRGYTF | TGCAGCGTTGCACGTCCTGGCCGGGGCTACACCTTC
many | NA | TRBJ1-2 | TRBV5-5 | CASSLGVFGPYGYTF | TGTGCCAGCAGCTTGGGAGTATTCGGGCCCTATGGCTACACCTTC
NA | TRBD2 | TRBJ2-1 | TRBV5-1 | CASSYRLAGVDEQFF | TGCGCCAGCAGCTATCGCCTAGCGGGAGTAGATGAGCAGTTCTTC
NA | NA | TRBJ2-7 | TRBV7-2 | CASSPTSLRDPQYF | TGTGCCAGCAGCCCGACTAGTTTGAGAGACCCGCAGTACTTC
few | NA | TRBJ1-1 | TRBV6-5 | CASRPPYDHTEAFF | TGTGCCAGCAGGCCCCCCTATGACCACACTGAAGCTTTCTTT
NA | TRBD2 | TRBJ2-7 | TRBV28 | CASLSGTSGPYEQYF | TGTGCCAGCCTAAGCGGGACTAGCGGACCCTACGAGCAGTACTTC
few | NA | TRBJ1-1 | TRBV30 | CAWGRQNTEAFF | TGTGCCTGGGGCAGGCAGAACACTGAAGCTTTCTTT
NA | NA | TRBJ1-1 | TRBV27 | CASSPRYPGGTEAFF | TGTGCCAGCAGTCCCCGCTATCCGGGTGGCACTGAAGCTTTCTTT
NA | NA | TRBJ1-1 | TRBV28 | CASSFHLENTEAFF | TGTGCCAGCAGTTTCCACCTCGAGAACACTGAAGCTTTCTTT
many | NA | TRBJ2-4 | TRBV30 | CAWSPRRITKNIQYF | TGTGCCTGGAGTCCTAGGAGGATAACCAAAAACATTCAGTACTTC
few | NA | TRBJ1-4 | TRBV2 | CASSPTGQTNEKLFF | TGTGCCAGCAGTCCTACAGGGCAAACTAATGAAAAACTGTTTTTT
many | TRBD1 | TRBJ1-2 | TRBV12-3/TRBV12-4 | CASSRGQGYGYTF | TGTGCCAGCAGTCGCGGACAGGGCTATGGCTACACCTTC
NA | NA | TRBJ2-7 | TRBV6-5 | CASISDGSTGYEQYF | TGTGCCAGCATATCGGACGGATCAACGGGGTACGAGCAGTACTTC
NA | NA | TRBJ1-2 | TRBV5-6 | CASSLSSYGYTF | TGTGCCAGCAGCTTATCCAGCTATGGCTACACCTTC
many | TRBD1 | TRBJ2-7 | TRBV5-1 | CASSLSETGGYEQYF | TGCGCCAGCAGCCTGTCTGAGACAGGGGGCTACGAGCAGTACTTC
many | NA | TRBJ2-5 | TRBV20-1 | CSARPLAGGGETQYF | TGCAGTGCTAGACCACTAGCAGGAGGTGGGGAGACCCAGTACTTC
few | NA | TRBJ1-5 | TRBV14 | CASSQHGNSQHF | TGTGCCAGCAGCCAACATGGGAATAGCCAGCATTTT
many | NA | TRBJ2-1 | TRBV29-1 | CSVVTGLYNEQFF | TGCAGCGTTGTGACTGGACTCTACAATGAGCAGTTCTTC
few | NA | TRBJ2-2 | TRBV6-4 | CASRELGNTGELFF | TGTGCCAGCAGGGAGTTGGGTAACACCGGGGAGCTGTTTTTT
many | NA | TRBJ2-1 | TRBV7-7 | CASSPDRGPAYNEQFF | TGTGCTAGCAGCCCCGACCGGGGGCCTGCCTACAATGAGCAGTTCTTC
NA | NA | TRBJ1-1 | TRBV29-1 | CSVSRTVINTEAFF | TGCAGCGTTTCCAGGACAGTCATAAACACTGAAGCTTTCTTT
NA | NA | TRBJ2-2 | TRBV28 | CASSDDLNTGELFF | TGTGCCAGCAGTGATGATCTTAACACCGGGGAGCTGTTTTTT
many | NA | TRBJ2-7 | TRBV7-9 | CASSLGHGGEQYF | TGTGCCAGCAGCTTAGGTCATGGAGGTGAGCAGTACTTC
NA | NA | TRBJ1-3 | TRBV12-3/TRBV12-4 | CASRLNSGNTIYF | TGTGCCAGCAGGCTCAACTCTGGAAACACCATATATTTT
NA | TRBD1 | TRBJ2-1 | TRBV5-1 | CASSNRDRGGNEQFF | TGCGCCAGCAGCAACCGGGACAGGGGGGGCAATGAGCAGTTCTTC
NA | NA | TRBJ2-5 | TRBV7-2 | CASSLVGGGLQETQYF | TGTGCCAGCAGCTTAGTAGGAGGTGGACTCCAAGAGACCCAGTACTTC
many | NA | TRBJ2-1 | TRBV29-1 | CSVLVSTNDLANEQFF | TGCAGCGTTCTAGTCAGTACTAACGACCTGGCTAATGAGCAGTTCTTC
few | TRBD1 | TRBJ1-2 | TRBV20-1 | CSAPRRGQGAYGYTF | TGCAGTGCTCCCCGCAGGGGACAGGGGGCCTATGGCTACACCTTC